This section outlines one T cell receptor (beta chain) sequence together with its context. Its antigen is still unknown. Memory CD4+ T cells were sorted as all CD4+ cells except CD45RA+CCR7+CD95- naive cells, over 95% pure. Blood from healthy donors was obtained in Switzerland from donation centers. Sorting first excluded CD8+, CD14+, CD16+, CD56+, CD19+ and CD25-bright cells. Looked up from germline, CDR1 is SGHAT and CDR2 is FQNNGV. Deletions cut 9 bases from V and 5 bases from J, with 13 bases between. This CDR3 has 12 amino acids. Ex vivo total memory CD4+ samples were deeply sequenced, detecting one cell in 200,000. Only in-frame clones appear in the TCRdb table, and some are missing; sequencing was by immunoSEQ multiplex PCR. The repertoire holds 25,000 to 30,000 clones, with 70% to 90% as singletons. The sample originates from a study of human CD4 T cells and Enterobacteriaceae. Study results and limitations: Ex vivo clonotype reactivity was inferred only by sequence matching.

The sample comprised memory CD4+ T cells from blood. The receptor comes from a human donor in good health. The genes are TRBV11-2 and TRBJ1-2; weak D call: TRBD1 (5 bases). The CDR3 nucleotides are TGTGCCAGTAGAGGGGTACGGTATGGCTACACCTTC. The encoded protein is CASRGVRYGYTF.